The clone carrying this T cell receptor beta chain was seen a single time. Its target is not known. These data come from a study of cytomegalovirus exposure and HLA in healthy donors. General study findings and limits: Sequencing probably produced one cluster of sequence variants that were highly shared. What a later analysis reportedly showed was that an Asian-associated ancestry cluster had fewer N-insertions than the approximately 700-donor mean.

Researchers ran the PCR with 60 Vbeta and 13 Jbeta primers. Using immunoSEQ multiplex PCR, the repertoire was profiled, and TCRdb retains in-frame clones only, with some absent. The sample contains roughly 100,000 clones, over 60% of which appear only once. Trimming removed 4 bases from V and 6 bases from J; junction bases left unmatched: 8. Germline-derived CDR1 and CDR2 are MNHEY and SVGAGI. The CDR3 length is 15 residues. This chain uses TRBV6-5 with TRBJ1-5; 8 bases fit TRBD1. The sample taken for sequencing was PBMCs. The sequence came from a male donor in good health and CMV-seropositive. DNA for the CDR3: TGTGCCAGCAGTTTAGGGACAGGCGGCGGTCAGCCCCAGCATTTT. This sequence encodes CASSLGTGGGQPQHF.